This entry concerns a single TCR beta chain. This entry comes from a study of blood T cell repertoires in COVID-19. Study-level information: Material from acute and convalescent COVID-19 was sourced from the United States, Italy and Spain. T cells, B-cell-depleted T cells, or PBMCs provided the cDNA or gDNA that served as material.

As handled by the study authors: Cell counts per sample came from amplifying reference gene primers. Clones were sequenced by immunoSEQ multiplex PCR, and TCRdb holds only the in-frame ones, with some missing. That table gives V, J and clone size, and the DNA gave D and trimming. The table has about 160,000 clones, approximately 85% seen once; the top ten hold 6.9%. Seattle's cohort entered during active infection and was followed longitudinally. This sequence originates from a man of 80 years or more with COVID-19, enrolled during active disease. The sequenced material came from peripheral blood.

CDR3 sequence reads: CASPISKTGYPEQPQHF. CDR3 in DNA: TGTGCCAGCCCCATAAGTAAGACAGGGTATCCGGAACAGCCCCAGCATTTT. The chain joins TRBV18 to TRBJ1-5; 7 bases match TRBD1. Germline CDR1 KGHSH, CDR2 LQKENI. The junction had 20 bases not matched to a gene; V was cut back by 8 bases and J by 7 bases. This CDR3 is 17 amino acids long.